This section outlines one T cell receptor (beta chain) sequence together with its context. There are 18 residues in the CDR3. V lost 2 bases to trimming and J lost 0 bases; unmatched junction nucleotides: 7. Germline CDR1 is SGHVS and CDR2 is FQNEAQ. The data stem from a study of blood T cell repertoires in COVID-19. Study-level information: T cells, B-cell-depleted T cells, or PBMCs supplied cDNA or gDNA.

The authors' processing: Reference gene primer amplification gave estimated nucleated cell counts. The table came from immunoSEQ multiplex PCR; TCRdb's copy has only in-frame clones and leaves some out. V and J calls plus clone size are reproduced from that table; the DNA served to infer D and trimming. Among about 260,000 clones listed, around 90% were seen once. The specimen sequenced was peripheral blood. This receptor was taken from a woman between 50 and 59 years old who had recovered from COVID-19. The chain uses TRBV7-8 and TRBJ2-3; TRBD2 aligns across 11 bases. The CDR3 coding sequence is TGTGCCAGCAGCTTAAGGTCCGGGACTAGCGGTAGCACAGATACGCAGTATTTT. Its protein product is CASSLRSGTSGSTDTQYF. The full variable domain, rest sourced from reference TRBV7-8 and TRBJ2-3, is GAGVSQSPRYKVAKRGQDVALRCDPISGHVSLFWYQQALGQGPEFLTYFQNEAQLDKSGLPSDRFFAERPEGSVSTLKIQRTQQEDSAVYLCASSLRSGTSGSTDTQYFGPGTRLTVL.